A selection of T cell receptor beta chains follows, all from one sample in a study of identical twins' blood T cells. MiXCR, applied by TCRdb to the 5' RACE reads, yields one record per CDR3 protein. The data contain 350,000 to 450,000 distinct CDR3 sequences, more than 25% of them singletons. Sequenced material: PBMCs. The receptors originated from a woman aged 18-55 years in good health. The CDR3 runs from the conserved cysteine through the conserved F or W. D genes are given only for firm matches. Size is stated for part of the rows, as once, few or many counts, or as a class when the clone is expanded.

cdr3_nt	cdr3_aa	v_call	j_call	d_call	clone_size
TGTGCCAGCTCACCAGAGGGGAACTATGGCTACACCTTC	CASSPEGNYGYTF	TRBV18	TRBJ1-2	NA	few
TGTGCCAGCAGCTTGATGTTATTCTCCTACAATGAGCAGTTCTTC	CASSLMLFSYNEQFF	TRBV5-8	TRBJ2-1	NA	NA
TGTGCCAGCAGTGTGGGGGACACCGGGGAGCTGTTTTTT	CASSVGDTGELFF	TRBV6-4	TRBJ2-2	NA	many
TGCAGCGTTTGGTTCAGGGAGGACGAGCAGTACTTC	CSVWFREDEQYF	TRBV29-1	TRBJ2-7	NA	NA
TGTGCCAGCAGTTCACAGACCCGCTTGAGTGAGCAGTTCTTC	CASSSQTRLSEQFF	TRBV12-3/TRBV12-4	TRBJ2-1	NA	few
TGTGCCAGCAGCGTAGTTGAAGGCTATGGCTACACCTTC	CASSVVEGYGYTF	TRBV9	TRBJ1-2	NA	NA
TGCAGTGCACAAACGTCGGGCACAGATACGCAGTATTTT	CSAQTSGTDTQYF	TRBV20-1	TRBJ2-3	NA	NA
TGTGCCAGCAGCCAAGATTGGAGATATAATTCACCCCTCCACTTT	CASSQDWRYNSPLHF	TRBV14	TRBJ1-6	NA	NA
TGCAGCGTTGAGGGGCGGATGAACACTGAAGCTTTCTTT	CSVEGRMNTEAFF	TRBV29-1	TRBJ1-1	NA	few
TGTGCCAGCAGCTTAGCTACCAAATCCTACAATGAGCAGTTCTTC	CASSLATKSYNEQFF	TRBV7-2	TRBJ2-1	NA	NA
TGCAGTGCTAGTTTTAGCGGGAGTCCGGAGACCCAGTACTTC	CSASFSGSPETQYF	TRBV20-1	TRBJ2-5	TRBD2	NA
TGCAGTGCTAGAGATGACCGGTCTGGAAACACCATATATTTT	CSARDDRSGNTIYF	TRBV20-1	TRBJ1-3	NA	NA
TGCAGTGCTAGAGTTTCGGGGGGTCCGCGGGATACGCAGTATTTT	CSARVSGGPRDTQYF	TRBV20-1	TRBJ2-3	TRBD2	few
TGTGCCAGCAGCCAAGCCAGGGACGGTGAAAAACTGTTTTTT	CASSQARDGEKLFF	TRBV14	TRBJ1-4	NA	few
TGCGCCAGCAGGAACACATGTGCGGAAGCAGGGGGTTACACCGGGGAGCTGTTTTTT	CASRNTCAEAGGYTGELFF	TRBV5-1	TRBJ2-2	TRBD1	NA
TGTGCCAGCACCGATCCGGGACAGGGATTTTGGACTGAAGCTTTCTTT	CASTDPGQGFWTEAFF	TRBV6-6	TRBJ1-1	TRBD1	few
TGTGCCAGCAGACTACAGGGACCGAACACTGAAGCTTTCTTT	CASRLQGPNTEAFF	TRBV6-6	TRBJ1-1	NA	few
TGTGCCAGTACATGGACACCCGGGACAACTGAAGCTTTCTTT	CASTWTPGTTEAFF	TRBV19	TRBJ1-1	NA	few
TGTGCCAGCAGCTTGGGGACAGACTATGGCTACACCTTC	CASSLGTDYGYTF	TRBV7-2	TRBJ1-2	TRBD1	many
TGTGCCATCAGTGAGTCGGACAGGTTCACAGATACGCAGTATTTT	CAISESDRFTDTQYF	TRBV10-3	TRBJ2-3	TRBD1	NA
TGTGCCAGCAGCCAAGATCGGGACAGGGCCTACAATGAGCAGTTCTTC	CASSQDRDRAYNEQFF	TRBV4-2	TRBJ2-1	TRBD1	few
TGCAGCGGCGAGGACCGGGGGAATGAGCGGTTCTTC	CSGEDRGNERFF	TRBV29-1	TRBJ2-1	NA	NA
TGCGCCAGCAGAGTGCAGTACGGGAGTGAAAAACTGTTTTTT	CASRVQYGSEKLFF	TRBV5-1	TRBJ1-4	NA	NA
TGCGCCAGCAGCGTGTCAGGGGGCTACGGGGAGCTGTTTTTT	CASSVSGGYGELFF	TRBV5-1	TRBJ2-2	TRBD1	NA
TGCGCCAGCAGCTCCTCAGACGGATACTATGGCTACACCTTC	CASSSSDGYYGYTF	TRBV5-1	TRBJ1-2	NA	NA
TGCGCCAGCAGCGAGACGGTTTCCGCGAACACCGGGGAGCTGTTTTTT	CASSETVSANTGELFF	TRBV5-1	TRBJ2-2	NA	NA
TGCAGTGCTAGAGATCATTACGGGGTGGGGTCCTCCTTC	CSARDHYGVGSSF	TRBV20-1	TRBJ1-2	NA	NA
TGCAGTGTTAGTCCCGGGACAGACTGTGGCTACACCTTC	CSVSPGTDCGYTF	TRBV20-1	TRBJ1-2	TRBD1	NA
TGTGCCAGCAGCGTAAGGACAGGGACCGGGGAGCTGTTTTTT	CASSVRTGTGELFF	TRBV9	TRBJ2-2	TRBD1	few
TGTGCCAGCAGCGCGATAGCGGGAGGAATCAATGAGCAGTTCTTC	CASSAIAGGINEQFF	TRBV6-2/TRBV6-3	TRBJ2-1	TRBD2	NA
TGTGCCAGCTCACCCCAGCGCTCCTACAATGAGCAGTTCTTC	CASSPQRSYNEQFF	TRBV18	TRBJ2-1	NA	NA
TGCAGTGCTCCGAGGGGCGGGGCTGGCTACACCTTC	CSAPRGGAGYTF	TRBV20-1	TRBJ1-2	NA	NA
TGCGCCAGCAGCTTGGAGATCCGGGACAGGGTTGGCTACACCTTC	CASSLEIRDRVGYTF	TRBV5-1	TRBJ1-2	TRBD1	NA
TGTGCCACCAGCACACCCAGGGTTACGCAGTATTTT	CATSTPRVTQYF	TRBV15	TRBJ2-3	NA	few
TGCAGCGTAAGACGGAGCTTCAGGGATGGCTACACCTTC	CSVRRSFRDGYTF	TRBV29-1	TRBJ1-2	NA	NA
TGTGCCAGTAGTCGCGGGGGCCGGATTTCAGATACGCAGTATTTT	CASSRGGRISDTQYF	TRBV19	TRBJ2-3	NA	few
TGTGCCAGCAGTTACCGAGGGTCGGGCAGCAATCAGCCCCAGCATTTT	CASSYRGSGSNQPQHF	TRBV6-2/TRBV6-3	TRBJ1-5	NA	few
TGCGCCAGCACAGGGCTTACCGTGGGGTACGAGCAGTACTTC	CASTGLTVGYEQYF	TRBV5-1	TRBJ2-7	NA	NA
TGTGCCAGCAGCTTATTCTCTAGGACAGGGCCTTCCTACGAGCAGTACTTC	CASSLFSRTGPSYEQYF	TRBV7-9	TRBJ2-7	TRBD1	NA
TGTGCCAGCAGCTTAATCCGCATTGGCGATGAGCAGTTCTTC	CASSLIRIGDEQFF	TRBV7-2	TRBJ2-1	NA	few
TGTGCCATCAGTGAGTCGAAACGAGAGGGCCTGGGCAATGAGCAGTTCTTC	CAISESKREGLGNEQFF	TRBV10-3	TRBJ2-1	NA	many
TGTGCCAGCAGTTACGCCCGGGGGACAGGGTTCACGTGGGCTTACAATGAGCAGTTCTTC	CASSYARGTGFTWAYNEQFF	TRBV6-2/TRBV6-3	TRBJ2-1	TRBD1	few
TGTGCCAGCTCTACCCAGGGGAGGGGAATTTGGAACACCATATATTTT	CASSTQGRGIWNTIYF	TRBV12-3/TRBV12-4	TRBJ1-3	NA	few
TGTGCCAGCTCACCACGGACTAGAGTAGCGAATGAGCAGTTCTTC	CASSPRTRVANEQFF	TRBV18	TRBJ2-1	TRBD2	few
TGTGCCAGCAGTTTCGGGACAGGGGACTACGAGCAGTACTTC	CASSFGTGDYEQYF	TRBV27	TRBJ2-7	TRBD1	few
TGTGCCAGCAGTCTAGCGGTAATTAGCACAGATACGCAGTATTTT	CASSLAVISTDTQYF	TRBV7-9	TRBJ2-3	TRBD2	NA
TGTGCCAGCAGCTTAGATCGGGACAGCCTTGAAGCTTTCTTT	CASSLDRDSLEAFF	TRBV11-2	TRBJ1-1	TRBD1	NA
TGCAGTATCATATCAGGACGGGAGAACTATGGCTACACCTTC	CSIISGRENYGYTF	TRBV20-1	TRBJ1-2	NA	NA
TGTGCCAGCTCAAGGGGACAGGGGGCCTACGAGCAGTACTTC	CASSRGQGAYEQYF	TRBV18	TRBJ2-7	TRBD1	NA
TGTGCCAGCAGTGGACTAGCGGGAGGGACAGATACGCAGTATTTT	CASSGLAGGTDTQYF	TRBV7-6	TRBJ2-3	TRBD2	once
TGTGCTAGTGGCTCCGGGCGGGCGGCTAATTCACCCCTCCACTTT	CASGSGRAANSPLHF	TRBV12-5	TRBJ1-6	NA	NA
TGTGCCAGCAGCGCCCGACAGGGGGCCGTATACAATGAGCAGTTCTTC	CASSARQGAVYNEQFF	TRBV9	TRBJ2-1	TRBD1	NA
TGTGCCAGCAGTTTTGGGGAGCAGGGTGAAAAACTGTTTTTT	CASSFGEQGEKLFF	TRBV12-3/TRBV12-4	TRBJ1-4	NA	many
TGCAGTGCCGTACAGGGGGCACATGGCTACACCTTC	CSAVQGAHGYTF	TRBV20-1	TRBJ1-2	TRBD1	NA
TGTGCCAGCAGTCTGTGGCTAGCGGGGAAAGGTAATGAGCAGTTCTTC	CASSLWLAGKGNEQFF	TRBV12-3/TRBV12-4	TRBJ2-1	TRBD2	NA
TGTGCCAGCACCCGACAGGGGGGAACAGATACGCAGTATTTT	CASTRQGGTDTQYF	TRBV6-2/TRBV6-3	TRBJ2-3	TRBD1	few
TGTGCCAGCAGTTACTTGCCCGGCTCCTACGAGCAGTACTTC	CASSYLPGSYEQYF	TRBV6-5	TRBJ2-7	NA	few